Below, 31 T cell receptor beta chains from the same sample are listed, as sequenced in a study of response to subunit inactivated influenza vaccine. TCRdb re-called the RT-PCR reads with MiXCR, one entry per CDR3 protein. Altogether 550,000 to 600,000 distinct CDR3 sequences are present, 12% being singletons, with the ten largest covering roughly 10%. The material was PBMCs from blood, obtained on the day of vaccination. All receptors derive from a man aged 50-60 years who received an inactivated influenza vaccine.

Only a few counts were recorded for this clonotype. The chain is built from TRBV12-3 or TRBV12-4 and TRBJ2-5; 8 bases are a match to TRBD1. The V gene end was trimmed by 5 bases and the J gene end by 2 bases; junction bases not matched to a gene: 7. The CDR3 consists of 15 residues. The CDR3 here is CASSLRTGWQETQYF. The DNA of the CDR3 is TGTGCCAGCAGTCTACGGACAGGGTGGCAAGAGACCCAGTACTTC.

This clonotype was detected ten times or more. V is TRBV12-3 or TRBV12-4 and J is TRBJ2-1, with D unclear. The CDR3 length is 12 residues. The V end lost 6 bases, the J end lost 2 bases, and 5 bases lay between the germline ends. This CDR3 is CASRRTYNEQFF. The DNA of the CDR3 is TGTGCCAGCAGGAGAACCTACAATGAGCAGTTCTTC.

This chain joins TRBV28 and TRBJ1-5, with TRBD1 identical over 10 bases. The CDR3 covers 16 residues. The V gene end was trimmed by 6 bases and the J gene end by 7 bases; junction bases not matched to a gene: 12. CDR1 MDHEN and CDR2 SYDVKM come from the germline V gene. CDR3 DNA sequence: TGTGCCAGCAGGCCCCCGACAGGGGGCACTGGACAGCCCCAGCATTTT. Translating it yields CASRPPTGGTGQPQHF.

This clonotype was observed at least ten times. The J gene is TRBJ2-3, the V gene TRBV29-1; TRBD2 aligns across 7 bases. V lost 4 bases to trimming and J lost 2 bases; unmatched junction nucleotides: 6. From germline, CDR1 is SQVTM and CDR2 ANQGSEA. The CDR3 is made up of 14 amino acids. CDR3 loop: CSVGLAAATDTQYF. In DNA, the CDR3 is TGCAGCGTTGGGCTAGCGGCCGCCACAGATACGCAGTATTTT.

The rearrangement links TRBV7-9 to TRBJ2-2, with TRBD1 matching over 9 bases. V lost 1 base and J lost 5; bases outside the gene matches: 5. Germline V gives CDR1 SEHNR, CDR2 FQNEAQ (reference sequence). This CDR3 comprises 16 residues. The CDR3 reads CASSLGDRGKTGELFF. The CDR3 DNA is TGTGCCAGCAGCTTAGGAGACAGGGGGAAGACCGGGGAGCTGTTTTTT. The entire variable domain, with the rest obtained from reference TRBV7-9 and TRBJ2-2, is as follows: DTGVSQNPRHKITKRGQNVTFRCDPISEHNRLYWYRQTLGQGPEFLTYFQNEAQLEKSRLLSDRFSAERPKGSFSTLEIQRTEQGDSAMYLCASSLGDRGKTGELFFGEGSRLTVL.

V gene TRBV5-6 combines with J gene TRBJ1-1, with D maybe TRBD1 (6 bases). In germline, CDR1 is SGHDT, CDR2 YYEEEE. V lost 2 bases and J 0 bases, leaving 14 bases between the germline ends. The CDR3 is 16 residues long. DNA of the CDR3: TGTGCCAGCAGCTTCCCCCCGGGACACATGAACACTGAAGCTTTCTTT. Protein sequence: CASSFPPGHMNTEAFF. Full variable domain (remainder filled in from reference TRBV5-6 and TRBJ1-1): DAGVTQSPTHLIKTRGQQVTLRCSPKSGHDTVSWYQQALGQGPQFIFQYYEEEERQRGNFPDRFSGHQFPNYSSELNVNALLLGDSALYLCASSFPPGHMNTEAFFGQGTRLTVV.

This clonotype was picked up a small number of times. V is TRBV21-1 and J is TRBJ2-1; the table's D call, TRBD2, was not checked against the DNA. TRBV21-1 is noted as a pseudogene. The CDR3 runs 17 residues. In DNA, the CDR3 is TGTGCCAGCAGCACTCTAGCGGGGGGACCTTACCACAATGAGCAGTTCTTC. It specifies CASSTLAGGPYHNEQFF.

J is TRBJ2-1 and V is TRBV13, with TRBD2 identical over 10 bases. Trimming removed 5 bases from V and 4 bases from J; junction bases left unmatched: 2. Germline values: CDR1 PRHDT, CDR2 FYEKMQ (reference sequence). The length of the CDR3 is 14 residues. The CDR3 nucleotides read TGTGCCAGCAGCGAGGGACTAGCGTACAATGAGCAGTTCTTC. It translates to CASSEGLAYNEQFF.

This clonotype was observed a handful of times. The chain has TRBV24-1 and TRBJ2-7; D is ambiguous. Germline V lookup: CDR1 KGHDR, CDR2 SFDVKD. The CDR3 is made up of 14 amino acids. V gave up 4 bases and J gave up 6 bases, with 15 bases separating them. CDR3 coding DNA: TGTGCCACCAGTGAGTCCCAACGTTCCGTCGAGCAGTACTTC. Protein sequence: CATSESQRSVEQYF.

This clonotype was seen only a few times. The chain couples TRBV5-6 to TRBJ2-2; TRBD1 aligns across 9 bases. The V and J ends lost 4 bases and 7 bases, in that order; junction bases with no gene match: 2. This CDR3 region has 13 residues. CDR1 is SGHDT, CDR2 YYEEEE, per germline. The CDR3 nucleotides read TGTGCCAGCAGCGGGACAGGGAGCGGGGAGCTGTTTTTT. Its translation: CASSGTGSGELFF.

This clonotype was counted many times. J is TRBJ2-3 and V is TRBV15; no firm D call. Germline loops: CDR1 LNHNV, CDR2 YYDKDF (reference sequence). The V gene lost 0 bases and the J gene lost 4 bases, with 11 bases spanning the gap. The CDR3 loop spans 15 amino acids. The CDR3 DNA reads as TGTGCCACCAGCAGAGATACTTACGGAGCAGATACGCAGTATTTT. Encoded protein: CATSRDTYGADTQYF.

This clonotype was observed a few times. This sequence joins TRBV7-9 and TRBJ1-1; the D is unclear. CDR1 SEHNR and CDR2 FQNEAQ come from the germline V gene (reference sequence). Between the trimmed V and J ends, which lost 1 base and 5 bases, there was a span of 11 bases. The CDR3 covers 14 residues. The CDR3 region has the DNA TGTGCCAGCAGCTTAGTCTCAGCCTCTACTGAAGCTTTCTTT. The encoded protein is CASSLVSASTEAFF.

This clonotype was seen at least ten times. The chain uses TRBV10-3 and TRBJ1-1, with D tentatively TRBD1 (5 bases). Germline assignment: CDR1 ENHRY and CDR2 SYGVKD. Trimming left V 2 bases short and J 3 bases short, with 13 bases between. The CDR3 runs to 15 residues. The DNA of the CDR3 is TGTGCCATCAGTGAGGGCCGGGGGTTTGACACTGAAGCTTTCTTT. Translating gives CAISEGRGFDTEAFF.

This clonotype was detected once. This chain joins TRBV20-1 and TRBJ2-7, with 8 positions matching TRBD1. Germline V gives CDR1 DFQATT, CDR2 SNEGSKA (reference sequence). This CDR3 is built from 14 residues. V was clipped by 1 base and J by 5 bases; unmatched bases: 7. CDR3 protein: CSARVRTGSNEQYF. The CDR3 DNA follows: TGCAGTGCTAGAGTGAGGACAGGGAGTAACGAGCAGTACTTC.

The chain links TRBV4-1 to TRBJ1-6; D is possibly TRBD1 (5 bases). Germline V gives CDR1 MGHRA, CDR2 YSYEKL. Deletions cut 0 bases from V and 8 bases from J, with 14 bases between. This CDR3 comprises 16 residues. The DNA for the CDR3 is TGCGCCAGCAGCCAAGACCCCGGGGCCGATTATTCACCCCTCCACTTT. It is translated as CASSQDPGADYSPLHF.

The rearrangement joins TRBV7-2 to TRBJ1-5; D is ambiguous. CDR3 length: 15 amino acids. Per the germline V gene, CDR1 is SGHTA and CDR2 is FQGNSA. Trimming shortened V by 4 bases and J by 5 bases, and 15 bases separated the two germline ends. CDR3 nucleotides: TGTGCCAGCAGCTCTGCATTTGGACTCCATCAGCCCCAGCATTTT. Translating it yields CASSSAFGLHQPQHF.

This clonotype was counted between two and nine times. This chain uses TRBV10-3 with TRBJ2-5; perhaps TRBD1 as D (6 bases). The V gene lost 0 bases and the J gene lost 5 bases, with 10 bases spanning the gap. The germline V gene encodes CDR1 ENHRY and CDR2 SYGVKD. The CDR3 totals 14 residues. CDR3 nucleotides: TGTGCCATCAGTGAGTCGGGGGCTGTGGAGACCCAGTACTTC. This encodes CAISESGAVETQYF.

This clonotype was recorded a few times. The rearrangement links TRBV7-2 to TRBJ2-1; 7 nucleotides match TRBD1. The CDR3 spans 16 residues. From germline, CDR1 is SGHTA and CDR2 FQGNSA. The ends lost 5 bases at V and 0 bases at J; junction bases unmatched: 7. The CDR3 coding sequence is TGTGCCAGCAGCACCGCTGAGGGGGCCTCCTACAATGAGCAGTTCTTC. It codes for CASSTAEGASYNEQFF.

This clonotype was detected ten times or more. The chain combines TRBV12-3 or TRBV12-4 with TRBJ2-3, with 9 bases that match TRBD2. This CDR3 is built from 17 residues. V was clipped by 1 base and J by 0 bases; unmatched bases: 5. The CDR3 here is CASSLGISGGSTDTQYF. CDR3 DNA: TGTGCCAGCAGTTTAGGGATTAGCGGGGGTAGCACAGATACGCAGTATTTT.

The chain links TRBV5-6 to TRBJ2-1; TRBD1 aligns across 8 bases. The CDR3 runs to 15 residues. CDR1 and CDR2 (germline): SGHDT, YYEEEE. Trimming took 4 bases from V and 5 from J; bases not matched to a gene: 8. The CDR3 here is CASSRQGFIDNEQFF. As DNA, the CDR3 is TGTGCCAGCAGCCGACAGGGGTTCATCGACAATGAGCAGTTCTTC.

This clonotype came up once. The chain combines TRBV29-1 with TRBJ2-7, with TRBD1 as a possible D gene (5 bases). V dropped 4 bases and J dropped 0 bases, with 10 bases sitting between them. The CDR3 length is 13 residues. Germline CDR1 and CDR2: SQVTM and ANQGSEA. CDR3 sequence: CSVVGHHSYEQYF. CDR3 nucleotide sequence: TGCAGCGTTGTTGGACACCACTCCTACGAGCAGTACTTC.

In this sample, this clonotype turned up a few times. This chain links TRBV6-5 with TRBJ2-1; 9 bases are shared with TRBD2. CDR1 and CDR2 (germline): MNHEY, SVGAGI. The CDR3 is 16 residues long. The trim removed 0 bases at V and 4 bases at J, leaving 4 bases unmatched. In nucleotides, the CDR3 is TGTGCCAGCAGTTACTCGAATGGACTAGCGTACAATGAGCAGTTCTTC. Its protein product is CASSYSNGLAYNEQFF.

CDR3 nucleotide sequence: TGTGCCAGCAGTGGGGGTATGGGGGCCTACAATGAGCAGTTCTTC. Residues: CASSGGMGAYNEQFF. J is TRBJ2-1 and V is TRBV6-2 or TRBV6-3; D may be TRBD1 or TRBD2 (5 bases each). Germline CDR1 is MNHEY and CDR2 is SVGEGT. Trimming shortened V by 5 bases and J by 2 bases, and 13 bases separated the two germline ends. CDR3 length: 15 amino acids.

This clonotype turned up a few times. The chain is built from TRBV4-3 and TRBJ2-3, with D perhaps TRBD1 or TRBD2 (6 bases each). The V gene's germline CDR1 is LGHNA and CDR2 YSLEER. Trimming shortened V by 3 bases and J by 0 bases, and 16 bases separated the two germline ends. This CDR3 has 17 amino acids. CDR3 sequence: CASSHSLGGGSTDTQYF. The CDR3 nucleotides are TGCGCCAGCAGCCACTCTCTTGGAGGGGGTAGCACAGATACGCAGTATTTT.

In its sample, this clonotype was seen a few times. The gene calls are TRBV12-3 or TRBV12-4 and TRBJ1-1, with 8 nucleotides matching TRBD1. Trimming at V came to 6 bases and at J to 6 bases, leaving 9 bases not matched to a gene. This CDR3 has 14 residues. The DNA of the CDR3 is TGTGCCAGCAGACCCAACAGGGGGTATTCTGAAGCTTTCTTT. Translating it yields CASRPNRGYSEAFF.

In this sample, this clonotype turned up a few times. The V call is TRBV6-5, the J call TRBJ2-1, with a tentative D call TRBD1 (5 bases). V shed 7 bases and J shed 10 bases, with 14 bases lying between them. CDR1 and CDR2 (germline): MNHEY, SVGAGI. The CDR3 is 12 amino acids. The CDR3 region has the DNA TGTGCCAGCACCCAACGCCCAGGGGAGCAGTTCTTC. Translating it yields CASTQRPGEQFF.

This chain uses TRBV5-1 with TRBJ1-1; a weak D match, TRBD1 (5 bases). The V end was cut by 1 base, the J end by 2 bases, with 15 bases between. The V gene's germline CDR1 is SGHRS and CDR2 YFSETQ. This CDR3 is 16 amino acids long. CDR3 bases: TGCGCCAGCAGCTTGATTCCAGGGTATGCAAACACTGAAGCTTTCTTT. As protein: CASSLIPGYANTEAFF.

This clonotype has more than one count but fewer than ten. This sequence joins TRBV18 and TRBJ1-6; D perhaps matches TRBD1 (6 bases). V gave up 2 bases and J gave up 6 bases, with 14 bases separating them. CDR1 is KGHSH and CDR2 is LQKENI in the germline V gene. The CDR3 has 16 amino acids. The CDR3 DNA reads TGTGCCAGCTCACCAATTGGACAGAGTAGTAATTCACCCCTCCACTTT. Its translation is CASSPIGQSSNSPLHF.

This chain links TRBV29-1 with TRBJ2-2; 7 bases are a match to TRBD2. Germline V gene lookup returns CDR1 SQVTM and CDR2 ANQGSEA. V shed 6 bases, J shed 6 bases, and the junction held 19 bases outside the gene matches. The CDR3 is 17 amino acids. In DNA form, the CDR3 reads TGCAGCGTGGAAAGTATCAGACTTGGCGGGGGAGCCGGGGAGCTGTTTTTT. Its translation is CSVESIRLGGGAGELFF.

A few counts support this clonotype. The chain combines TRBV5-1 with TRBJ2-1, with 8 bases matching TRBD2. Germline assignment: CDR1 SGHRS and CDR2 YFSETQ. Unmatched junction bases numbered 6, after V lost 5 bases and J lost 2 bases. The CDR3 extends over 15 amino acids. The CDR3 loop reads CASRNSSGAYNEQFF. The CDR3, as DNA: TGCGCCAGCAGGAATAGTAGCGGGGCCTACAATGAGCAGTTCTTC.

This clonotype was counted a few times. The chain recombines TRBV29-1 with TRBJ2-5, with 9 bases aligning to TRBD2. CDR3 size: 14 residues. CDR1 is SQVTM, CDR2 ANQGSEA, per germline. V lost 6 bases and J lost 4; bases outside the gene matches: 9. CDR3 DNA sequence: TGCAGCGTCATAACGGGACTAGCAGGAGAGACCCAGTACTTC. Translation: CSVITGLAGETQYF.